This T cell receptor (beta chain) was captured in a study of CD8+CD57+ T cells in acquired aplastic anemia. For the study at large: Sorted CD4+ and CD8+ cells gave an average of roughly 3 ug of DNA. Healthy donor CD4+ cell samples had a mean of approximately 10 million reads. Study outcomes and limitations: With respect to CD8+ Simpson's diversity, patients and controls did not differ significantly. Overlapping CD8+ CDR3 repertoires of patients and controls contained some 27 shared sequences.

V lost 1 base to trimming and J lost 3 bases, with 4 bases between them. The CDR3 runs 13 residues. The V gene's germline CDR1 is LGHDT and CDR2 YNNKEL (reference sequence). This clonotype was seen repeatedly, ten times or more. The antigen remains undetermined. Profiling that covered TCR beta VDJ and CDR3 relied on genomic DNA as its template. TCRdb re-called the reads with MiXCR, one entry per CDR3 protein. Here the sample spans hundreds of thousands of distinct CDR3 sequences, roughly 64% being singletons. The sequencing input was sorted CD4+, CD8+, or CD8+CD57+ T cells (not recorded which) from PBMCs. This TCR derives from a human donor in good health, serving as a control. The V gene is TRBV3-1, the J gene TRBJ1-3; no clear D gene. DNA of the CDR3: TGTGCCAGCAGCCAAGCGTTTGGAAACACCATATATTTT. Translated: CASSQAFGNTIYF.